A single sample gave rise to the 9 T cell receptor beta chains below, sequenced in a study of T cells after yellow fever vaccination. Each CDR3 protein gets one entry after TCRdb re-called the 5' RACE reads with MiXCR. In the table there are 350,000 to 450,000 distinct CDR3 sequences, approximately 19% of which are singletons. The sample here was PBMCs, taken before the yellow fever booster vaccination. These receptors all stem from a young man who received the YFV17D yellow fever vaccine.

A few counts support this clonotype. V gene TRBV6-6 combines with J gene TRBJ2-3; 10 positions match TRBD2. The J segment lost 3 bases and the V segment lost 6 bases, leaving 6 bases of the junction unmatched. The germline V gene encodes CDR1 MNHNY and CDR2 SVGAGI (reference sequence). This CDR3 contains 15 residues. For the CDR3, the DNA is TGTGCCAGCAGCCCTAGCGGGGGCAGTACAGATACGCAGTATTTT. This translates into CASSPSGGSTDTQYF.

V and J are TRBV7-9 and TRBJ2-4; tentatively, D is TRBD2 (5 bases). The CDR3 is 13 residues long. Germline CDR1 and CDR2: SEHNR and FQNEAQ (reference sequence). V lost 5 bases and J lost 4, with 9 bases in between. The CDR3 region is CASSPGLKNIQYF. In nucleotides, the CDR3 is TGTGCCAGCAGCCCAGGACTGAAAAACATTCAGTACTTC.

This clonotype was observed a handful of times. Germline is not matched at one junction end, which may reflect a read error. The CDR3 DNA reads as TGTGCCAGCAGCCTAAGACCGACCCCGAACGCTGAAGCTTTCTTT. Its translation: CASSLRPTPNAEAFF. The chain couples TRBV9 to TRBJ1-1; D not certain. Per germline, CDR1 SGDLS and CDR2 YYNGEE. The CDR3 consists of 15 residues. The whole variable domain, remainder taken from reference TRBV9 and TRBJ1-1, is DSGVTQTPKHLITATGQRVTLRCSPRSGDLSVYWYQQSLDQGLQFLIQYYNGEERAKGNILERFSAQQFPDLHSELNLSSLELGDSALYFCASSLRPTPNAEAFFGQGTRLTVV.

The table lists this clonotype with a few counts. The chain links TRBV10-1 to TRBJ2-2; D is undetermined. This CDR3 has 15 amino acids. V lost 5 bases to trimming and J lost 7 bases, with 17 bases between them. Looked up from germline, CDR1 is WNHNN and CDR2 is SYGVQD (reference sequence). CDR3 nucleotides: TGCGCCAGCAGTAATAGACCGAGGTCGAGCGGGGAGCTGTTTTTT. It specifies CASSNRPRSSGELFF.

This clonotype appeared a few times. CDR3 residues: CASRGSGTALYEQYF. CDR3 in DNA: TGTGCCAGCAGGGGGTCCGGGACAGCGCTCTACGAGCAGTACTTC. This chain uses TRBV12-3 or TRBV12-4 with TRBJ2-7; 7 positions agree with TRBD1. This CDR3 has 15 amino acids. V gave up 6 bases and J gave up 3 bases; unmatched junction bases: 11.

CDR3 DNA sequence: TGTGCCAGCAGGCGACAGGGGACCCGGTACAATGAGCAGTTCTTC. It codes for CASRRQGTRYNEQFF. The chain recombines TRBV7-2 with TRBJ2-1; TRBD1 matches at 8 bases. Trimming took 6 bases from V and 4 from J; bases not matched to a gene: 8. The CDR3 loop spans 15 amino acids. Germline values: CDR1 SGHTA, CDR2 FQGNSA.

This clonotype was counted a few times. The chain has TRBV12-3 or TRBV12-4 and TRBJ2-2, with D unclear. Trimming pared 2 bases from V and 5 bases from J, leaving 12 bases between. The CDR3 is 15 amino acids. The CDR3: CASSLKAAGTGELFF. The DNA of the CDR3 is TGTGCCAGCAGTTTAAAGGCTGCCGGGACCGGGGAGCTGTTTTTT.

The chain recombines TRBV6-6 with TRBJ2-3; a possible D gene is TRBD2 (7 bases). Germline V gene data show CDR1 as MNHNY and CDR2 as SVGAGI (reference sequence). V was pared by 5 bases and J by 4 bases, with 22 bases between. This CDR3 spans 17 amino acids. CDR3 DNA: TGTGCCAGCAGTAGACTTTCGGGGGGCCAGACCGCAGATACGCAGTATTTT. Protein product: CASSRLSGGQTADTQYF.

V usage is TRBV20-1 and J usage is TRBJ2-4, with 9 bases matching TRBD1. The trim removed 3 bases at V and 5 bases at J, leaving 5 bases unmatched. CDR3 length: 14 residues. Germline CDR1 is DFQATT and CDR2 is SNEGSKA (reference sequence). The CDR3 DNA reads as TGCAGTGCTAGTAGGGACAGGGCAGAAAACATTCAGTACTTC. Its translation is CSASRDRAENIQYF.